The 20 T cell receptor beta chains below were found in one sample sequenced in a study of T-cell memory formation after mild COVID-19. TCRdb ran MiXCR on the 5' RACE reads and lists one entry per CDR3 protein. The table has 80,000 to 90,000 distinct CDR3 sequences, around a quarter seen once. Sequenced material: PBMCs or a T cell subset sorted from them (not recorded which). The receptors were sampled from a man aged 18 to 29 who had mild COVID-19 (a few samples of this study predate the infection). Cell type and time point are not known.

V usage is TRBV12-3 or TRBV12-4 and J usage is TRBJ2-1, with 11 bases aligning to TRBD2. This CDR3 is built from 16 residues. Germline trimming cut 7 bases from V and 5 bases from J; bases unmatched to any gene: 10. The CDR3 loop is CASISGGLADNNEQFF. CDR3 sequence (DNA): TGTGCCAGCATCTCCGGGGGACTAGCGGACAACAATGAGCAGTTCTTC.

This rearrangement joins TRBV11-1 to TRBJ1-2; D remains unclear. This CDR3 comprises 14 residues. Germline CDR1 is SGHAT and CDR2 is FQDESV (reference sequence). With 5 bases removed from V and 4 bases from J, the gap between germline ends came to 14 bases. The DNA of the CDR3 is TGTGCCAGCAGCGACAACCCATCTAGCTATGGCTACACCTTC. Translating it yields CASSDNPSSYGYTF.

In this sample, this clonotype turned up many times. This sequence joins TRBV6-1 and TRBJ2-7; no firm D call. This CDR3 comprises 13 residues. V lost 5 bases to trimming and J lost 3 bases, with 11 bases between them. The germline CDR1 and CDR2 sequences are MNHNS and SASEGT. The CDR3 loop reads CASSPLGSYEQYF. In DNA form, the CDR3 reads TGTGCCAGCAGTCCGCTTGGCAGCTACGAGCAGTACTTC.

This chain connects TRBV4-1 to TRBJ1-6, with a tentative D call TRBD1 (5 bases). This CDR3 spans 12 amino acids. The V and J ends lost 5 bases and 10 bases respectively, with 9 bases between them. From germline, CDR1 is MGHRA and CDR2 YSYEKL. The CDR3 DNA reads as TGCGCCAGCAGCACAGGTAGATCACCCCTCCACTTT. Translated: CASSTGRSPLHF.

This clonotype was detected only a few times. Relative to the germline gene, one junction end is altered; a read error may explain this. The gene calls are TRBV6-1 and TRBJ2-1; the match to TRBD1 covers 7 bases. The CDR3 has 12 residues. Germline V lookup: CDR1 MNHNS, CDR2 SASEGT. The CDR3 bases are TGTGCCAGCAGTGAATTAGGGACAGATGATCTCTTC. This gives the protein CASSELGTDDLF.

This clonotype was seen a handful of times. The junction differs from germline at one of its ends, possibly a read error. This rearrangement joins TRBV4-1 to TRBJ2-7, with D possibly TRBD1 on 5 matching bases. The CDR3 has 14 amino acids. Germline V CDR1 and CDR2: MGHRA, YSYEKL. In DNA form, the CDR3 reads TGCGCCAGCAGCCAAGAGGGGCTCTCCGACGAGCAGTACTTC. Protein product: CASSQEGLSDEQYF.

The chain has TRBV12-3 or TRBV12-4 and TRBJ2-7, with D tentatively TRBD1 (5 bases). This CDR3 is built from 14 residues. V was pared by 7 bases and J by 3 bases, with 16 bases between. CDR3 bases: TGTGCCAGCACTCTTCAGACAGCTGGCTACGAGCAGTACTTC. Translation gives CASTLQTAGYEQYF.

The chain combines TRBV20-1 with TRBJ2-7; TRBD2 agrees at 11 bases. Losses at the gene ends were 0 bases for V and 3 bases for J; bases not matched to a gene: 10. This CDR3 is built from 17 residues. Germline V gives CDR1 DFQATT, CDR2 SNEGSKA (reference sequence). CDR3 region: CSARDSLGTSGNYEQYF. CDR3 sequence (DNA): TGCAGTGCTAGAGATTCGTTGGGGACTAGCGGCAACTACGAGCAGTACTTC.

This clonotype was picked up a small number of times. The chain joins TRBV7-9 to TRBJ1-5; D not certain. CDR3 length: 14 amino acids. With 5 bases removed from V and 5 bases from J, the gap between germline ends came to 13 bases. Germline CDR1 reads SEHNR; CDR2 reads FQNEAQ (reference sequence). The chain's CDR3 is CASSPAGLDQPQHF. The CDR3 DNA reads TGTGCCAGCAGCCCAGCCGGGTTGGATCAGCCCCAGCATTTT.

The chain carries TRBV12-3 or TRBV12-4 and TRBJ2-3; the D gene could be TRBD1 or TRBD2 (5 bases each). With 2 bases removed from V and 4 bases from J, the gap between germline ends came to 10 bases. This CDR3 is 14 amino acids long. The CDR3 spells CASSLLGGADTQYF. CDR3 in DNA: TGTGCCAGCAGTTTACTTGGGGGTGCAGATACGCAGTATTTT.

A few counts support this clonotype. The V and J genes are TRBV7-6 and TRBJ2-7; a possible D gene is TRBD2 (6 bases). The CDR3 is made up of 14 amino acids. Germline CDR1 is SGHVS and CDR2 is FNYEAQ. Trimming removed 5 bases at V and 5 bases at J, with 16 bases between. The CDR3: CASSPGTRVNEQYF. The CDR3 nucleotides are TGTGCCAGCAGCCCCGGGACTCGCGTTAACGAGCAGTACTTC.

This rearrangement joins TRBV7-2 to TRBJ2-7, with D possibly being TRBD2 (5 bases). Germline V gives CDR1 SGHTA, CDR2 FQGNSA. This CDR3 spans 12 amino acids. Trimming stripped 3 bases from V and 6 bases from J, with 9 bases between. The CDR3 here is CASSLGVSEQYF. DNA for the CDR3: TGTGCCAGCAGCTTGGGAGTGTCCGAGCAGTACTTC.

CDR3 nucleotide sequence: TGCAGTGCTAGAGAGGGACTAGCAAGCGAGCAGTACGTC. It is translated as CSAREGLASEQYV. The chain couples TRBV20-1 to TRBJ2-7; 9 nucleotides line up with TRBD2. The CDR3 covers 13 residues. The V segment lost 0 bases and the J segment 6 bases; nucleotides outside the gene matches: 3. From germline, CDR1 is DFQATT and CDR2 SNEGSKA (reference sequence).

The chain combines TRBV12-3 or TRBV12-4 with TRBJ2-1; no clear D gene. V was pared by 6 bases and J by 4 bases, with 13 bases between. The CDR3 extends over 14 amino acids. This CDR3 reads CASSSPAEYNEQFF. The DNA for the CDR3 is TGTGCCAGCAGCTCCCCGGCCGAGTACAATGAGCAGTTCTTC.

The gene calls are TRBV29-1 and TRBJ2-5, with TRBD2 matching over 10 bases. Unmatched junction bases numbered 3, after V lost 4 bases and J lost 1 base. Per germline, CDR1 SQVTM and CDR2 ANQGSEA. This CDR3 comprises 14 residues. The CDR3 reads CSVVLAGGQETQYF. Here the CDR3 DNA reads TGCAGCGTTGTTTTAGCGGGGGGCCAAGAGACCCAGTACTTC.

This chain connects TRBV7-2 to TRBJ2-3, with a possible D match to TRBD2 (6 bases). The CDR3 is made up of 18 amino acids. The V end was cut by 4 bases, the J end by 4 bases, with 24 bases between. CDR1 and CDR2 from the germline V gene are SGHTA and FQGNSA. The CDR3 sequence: CASSYLVQEGHGPDTQYF. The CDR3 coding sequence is TGTGCCAGCAGCTATCTAGTCCAGGAGGGGCACGGTCCAGATACGCAGTATTTT.

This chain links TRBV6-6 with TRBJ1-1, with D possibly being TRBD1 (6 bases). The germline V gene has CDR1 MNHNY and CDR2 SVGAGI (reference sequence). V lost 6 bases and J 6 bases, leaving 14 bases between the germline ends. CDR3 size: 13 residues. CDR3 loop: CASSLSRQAEAFF. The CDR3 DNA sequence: TGTGCCAGCAGCCTATCCCGACAGGCTGAAGCTTTCTTT.

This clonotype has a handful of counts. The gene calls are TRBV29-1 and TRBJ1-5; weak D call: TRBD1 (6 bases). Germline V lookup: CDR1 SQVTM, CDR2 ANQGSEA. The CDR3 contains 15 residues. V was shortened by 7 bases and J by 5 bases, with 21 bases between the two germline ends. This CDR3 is CSAAAQGKFYQPQHF. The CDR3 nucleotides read TGCAGCGCAGCAGCCCAGGGGAAGTTCTATCAGCCCCAGCATTTT.

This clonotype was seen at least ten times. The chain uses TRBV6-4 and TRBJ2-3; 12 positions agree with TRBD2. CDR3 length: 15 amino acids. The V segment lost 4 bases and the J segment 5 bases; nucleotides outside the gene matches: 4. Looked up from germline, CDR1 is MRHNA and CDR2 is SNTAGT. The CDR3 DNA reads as TGTGCCAGCAGTGTACTAGCGGGGGGTGGAGATACGCAGTATTTT. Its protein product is CASSVLAGGGDTQYF.

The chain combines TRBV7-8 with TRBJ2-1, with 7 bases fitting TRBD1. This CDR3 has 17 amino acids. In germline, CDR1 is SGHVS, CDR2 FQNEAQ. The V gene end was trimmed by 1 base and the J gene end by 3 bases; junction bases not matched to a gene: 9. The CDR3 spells CASSLERDRVLYNEQFF. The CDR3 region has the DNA TGTGCCAGCAGCTTAGAGCGTGACAGGGTACTCTACAATGAGCAGTTCTTC.